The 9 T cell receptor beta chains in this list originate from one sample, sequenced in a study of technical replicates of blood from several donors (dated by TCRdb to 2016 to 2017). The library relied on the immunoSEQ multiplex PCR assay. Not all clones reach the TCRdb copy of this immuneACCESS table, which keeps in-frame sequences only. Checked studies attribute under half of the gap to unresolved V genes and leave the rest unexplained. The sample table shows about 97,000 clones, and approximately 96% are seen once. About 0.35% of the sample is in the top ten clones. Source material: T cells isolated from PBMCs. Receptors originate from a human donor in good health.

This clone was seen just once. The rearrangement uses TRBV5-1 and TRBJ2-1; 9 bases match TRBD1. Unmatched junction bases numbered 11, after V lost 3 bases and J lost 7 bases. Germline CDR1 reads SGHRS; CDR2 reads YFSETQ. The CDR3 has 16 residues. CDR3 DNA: TGCGCCAGCAGCTCGCCGGGACAGGGTTTCCCTAATGAGCAGTTCTTC. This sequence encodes CASSSPGQGFPNEQFF. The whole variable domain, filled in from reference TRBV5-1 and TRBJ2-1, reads KAGVTQTPRYLIKTRGQQVTLSCSPISGHRSVSWYQQTPGQGLQFLFEYFSETQRNKGNFPGRFSGRQFSNSRSEMNVSTLELGDSALYLCASSSPGQGFPNEQFFGPGTRLTVL.

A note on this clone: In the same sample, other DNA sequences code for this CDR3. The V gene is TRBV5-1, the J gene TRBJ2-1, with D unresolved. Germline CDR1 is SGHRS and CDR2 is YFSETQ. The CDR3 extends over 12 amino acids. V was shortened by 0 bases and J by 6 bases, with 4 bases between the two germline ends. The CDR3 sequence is CASSLAGNEQFF. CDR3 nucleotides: TGCGCCAGCAGCTTGGCCGGCAATGAGCAGTTCTTC.

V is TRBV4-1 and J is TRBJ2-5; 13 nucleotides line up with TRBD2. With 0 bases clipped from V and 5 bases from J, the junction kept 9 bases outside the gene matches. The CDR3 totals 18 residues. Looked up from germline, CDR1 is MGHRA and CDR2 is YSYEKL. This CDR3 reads CASSQDMGLAGYLETQYF. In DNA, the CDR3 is TGCGCCAGCAGCCAAGATATGGGACTAGCGGGATATTTGGAGACCCAGTACTTC.

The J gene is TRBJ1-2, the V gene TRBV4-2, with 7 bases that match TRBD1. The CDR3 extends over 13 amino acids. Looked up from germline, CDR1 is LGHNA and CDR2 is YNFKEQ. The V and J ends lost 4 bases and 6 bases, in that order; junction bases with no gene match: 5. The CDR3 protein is CASSLTGQNGYTF. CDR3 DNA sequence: TGTGCCAGCAGCCTGACAGGGCAGAATGGCTACACCTTC.

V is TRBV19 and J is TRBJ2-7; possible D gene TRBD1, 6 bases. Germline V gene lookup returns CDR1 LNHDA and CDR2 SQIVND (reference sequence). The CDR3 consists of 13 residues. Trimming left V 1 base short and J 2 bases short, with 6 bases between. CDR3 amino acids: CASSIGTAYEQYF. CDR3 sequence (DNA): TGTGCCAGTAGTATAGGGACAGCCTACGAGCAGTACTTC.

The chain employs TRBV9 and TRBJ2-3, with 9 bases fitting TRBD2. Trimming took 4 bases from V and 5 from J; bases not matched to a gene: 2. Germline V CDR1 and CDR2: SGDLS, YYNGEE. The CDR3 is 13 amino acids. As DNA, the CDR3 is TGTGCCAGCAGCCAAGCGGGAGGAGATACGCAGTATTTT. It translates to CASSQAGGDTQYF.

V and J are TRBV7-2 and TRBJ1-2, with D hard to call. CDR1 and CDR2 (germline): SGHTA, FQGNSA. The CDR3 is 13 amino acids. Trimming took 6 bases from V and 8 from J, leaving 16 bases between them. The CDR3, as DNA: TGTGCCAGCAGTGGTCAGGCCACGGCGGGCTACACCTTC. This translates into CASSGQATAGYTF.

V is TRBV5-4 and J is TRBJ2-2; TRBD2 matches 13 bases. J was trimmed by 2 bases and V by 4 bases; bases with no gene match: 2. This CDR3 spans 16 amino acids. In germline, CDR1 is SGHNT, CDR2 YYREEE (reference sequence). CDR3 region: CASSPGLAGNTGELFF. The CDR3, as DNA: TGTGCCAGCAGCCCGGGACTAGCGGGAAACACCGGGGAGCTGTTTTTT.

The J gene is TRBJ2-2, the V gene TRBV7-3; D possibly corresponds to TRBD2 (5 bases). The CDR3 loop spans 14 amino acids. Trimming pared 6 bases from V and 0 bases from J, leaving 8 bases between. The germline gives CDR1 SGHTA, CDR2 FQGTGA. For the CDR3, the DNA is TGTGCCAGCAGGCCGGGATCGAACACCGGGGAGCTGTTTTTT. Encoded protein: CASRPGSNTGELFF.